There are many counts of the clone carrying this T cell receptor (beta chain). The target antigen is unknown. This entry belongs to a study of identical twins. Study-wide results and limits: Sequences that were out-of-frame, alpha and twin-shared displayed an excess of low generation probability. For cord blood, abundant beta clonotypes had fewer insertions, unlike memory repertoires, which showed none.

Template switching, a step in the protocol, added a universal primer site, and cDNA carried unique molecular identifiers. Using its own MiXCR run on the 5' RACE reads, TCRdb lists one record per CDR3 protein. This sample has approximately 600,000 distinct CDR3 sequences; around 7.4% occur once, and the top ten carry roughly 1.5%. The data also belong to a second study, concerning yellow fever vaccine responses in identical twins.

This TCR came from a young woman in good health. The sample taken for sequencing was PBMCs.

The CDR3, as DNA: TGTGCCAGCAGTTTCAGCCCACCTGAAGTCCACAATGAGCAGTTCTTC. Protein sequence: CASSFSPPEVHNEQFF. The V and J genes are TRBV12-3 or TRBV12-4 and TRBJ2-1, with no clear D. This CDR3 spans 16 amino acids. With 3 bases removed from V and 5 bases from J, the gap between germline ends came to 17 bases.